A single T cell receptor beta chain is shown here with its context. The entry originates in a study of shared clonotypes between healthy human individuals. The germline V gene has CDR1 SEHNR and CDR2 FQNEAQ (reference sequence). The CDR3 has 12 amino acids. V was trimmed by 5 bases and J by 7 bases, leaving 11 bases between them. The assay ran at deep level. Assay: immunoSEQ multiplex PCR; the TCRdb copy retains only in-frame clones and omits some. The sample has a few million clones, just under 95% seen once. This sequence originates from a man younger than 35 in good health. Some clones in this sample may be carry-over from other donors' samples. The chain has TRBV7-9 and TRBJ1-1; D perhaps matches TRBD1 (5 bases). Sequencing used naive CD4+ T cells from PBMCs. Subset denoted: CD45RA+ positively selected. CDR3 in amino acids: CASSEWGLEAFF. The DNA for the CDR3 is TGTGCCAGCAGCGAGTGGGGCCTTGAAGCTTTCTTT. Combining the CDR3 with reference TRBV7-9 and TRBJ1-1 gives the whole variable domain DTGVSQNPRHKITKRGQNVTFRCDPISEHNRLYWYRQTLGQGPEFLTYFQNEAQLEKSRLLSDRFSAERPKGSFSTLEIQRTEQGDSAMYLCASSEWGLEAFFGQGTRLTVV.